This T cell receptor (beta chain) stems from a study of PD-1 blockade in classical Hodgkin lymphoma. The germline CDR1 and CDR2 sequences are SGHDT and YYEEEE. CDR3 length: 14 amino acids. The V end lost 0 bases, the J end lost 0 bases, and 6 bases lay between the germline ends. Whole-study findings and limits: Patients who initiated nivolumab within 1 year of ASCT were excluded.

This clone has a single count. Its matching antigen is unknown. Profiled with immunoSEQ multiplex PCR; TCRdb holds only in-frame clones, not every one. The table records 45,000 to 55,000 clones, 81% of them present only once. Every patient had relapsed following autologous stem cell transplantation, and cohorts differed in brentuximab vedotin exposure. The chain recombines TRBV5-6 with TRBJ1-1; D is unclear. This specimen consisted of peripheral blood mononuclear cells (PBMCs), obtained at baseline. This sequence was found in a human donor with classical Hodgkin lymphoma. The CDR3 is CASSLAQLNTEAFF. CDR3 coding DNA: TGTGCCAGCAGCTTGGCACAGTTGAACACTGAAGCTTTCTTT.